The following is a TCR beta chain sequence with its context. This specimen comes from a study of OX40 agonist ivuxolimab in advanced cancers. Generated by immunoSEQ multiplex PCR, the TCRdb table keeps only in-frame clones and is missing some. Of approximately 7,500 clones in the sample, around 80% were seen once. The CDR3 is 15 amino acids. V lost 1 base, J lost 7 bases, and 7 bases stayed unmatched. Germline-derived CDR1 and CDR2 are LGHNA and YSLEER. This TCR came from an adult with an advanced solid tumor such as melanoma, head and neck, liver or kidney cancer. The sample here was CD4+ or CD8+ T cells sorted from blood, taken in a trial of the OX40 agonist ivuxolimab. The rearrangement links TRBV4-3 to TRBJ2-7; 10 nucleotides line up with TRBD1. Written as DNA, the CDR3 is TGCGCCAGCAGCCAAGGGGGAGGACAGGGGGAAGAGCAGTACTTC. Amino acid sequence: CASSQGGGQGEEQYF.